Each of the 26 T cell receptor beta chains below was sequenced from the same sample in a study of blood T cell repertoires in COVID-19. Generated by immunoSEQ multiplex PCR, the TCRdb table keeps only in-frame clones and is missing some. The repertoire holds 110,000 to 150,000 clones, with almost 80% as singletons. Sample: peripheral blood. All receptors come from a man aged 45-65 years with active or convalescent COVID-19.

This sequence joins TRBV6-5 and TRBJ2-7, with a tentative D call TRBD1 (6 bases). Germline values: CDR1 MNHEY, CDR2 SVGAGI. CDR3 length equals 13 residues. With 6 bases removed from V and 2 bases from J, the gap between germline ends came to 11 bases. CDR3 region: CASSRDTTYEQYF. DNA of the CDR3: TGTGCCAGCAGCCGGGACACCACCTACGAGCAGTACTTC.

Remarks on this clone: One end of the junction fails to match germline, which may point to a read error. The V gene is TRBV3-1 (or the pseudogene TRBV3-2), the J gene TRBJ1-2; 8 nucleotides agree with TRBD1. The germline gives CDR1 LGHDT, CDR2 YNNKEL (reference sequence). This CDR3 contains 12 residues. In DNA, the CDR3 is TGTGCCAGCAGCCAAGTCAGGACAGGGCCGCACTTC. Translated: CASSQVRTGPHF.

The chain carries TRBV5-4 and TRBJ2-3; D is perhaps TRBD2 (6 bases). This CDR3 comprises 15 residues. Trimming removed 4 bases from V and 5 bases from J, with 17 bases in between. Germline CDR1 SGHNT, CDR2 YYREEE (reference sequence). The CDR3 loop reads CASSRAGTRGDTQYF. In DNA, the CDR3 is TGTGCCAGCAGCCGGGCCGGGACGCGGGGAGATACGCAGTATTTT.

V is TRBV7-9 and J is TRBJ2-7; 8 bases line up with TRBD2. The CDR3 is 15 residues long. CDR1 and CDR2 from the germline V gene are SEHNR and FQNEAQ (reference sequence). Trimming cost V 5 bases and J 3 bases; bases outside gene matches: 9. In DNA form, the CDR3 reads TGTGCCAGCAGCCATAGCGGGGAAAGGGGCTACGAGCAGTACTTC. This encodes CASSHSGERGYEQYF.

The DNA of the CDR3 is TGTGCCAGCAGCCCACGGACAGGGCGGGGGGAAAAACTGTTTTTT. As protein: CASSPRTGRGEKLFF. The chain employs TRBV7-2 and TRBJ1-4; TRBD1 matches at 8 bases. This CDR3 has 15 residues. With 5 bases clipped from V and 8 bases from J, the junction kept 10 bases outside the gene matches. Per the germline V gene, CDR1 is SGHTA and CDR2 is FQGNSA. Full variable domain (missing parts from reference TRBV7-2 and TRBJ1-4): GAGVSQSPSNKVTEKGKDVELRCDPISGHTALYWYRQSLGQGLEFLIYFQGNSAPDKSGLPSDRFSAERTGGSVSTLTIQRTQQEDSAVYLCASSPRTGRGEKLFFGSGTQLSVL.

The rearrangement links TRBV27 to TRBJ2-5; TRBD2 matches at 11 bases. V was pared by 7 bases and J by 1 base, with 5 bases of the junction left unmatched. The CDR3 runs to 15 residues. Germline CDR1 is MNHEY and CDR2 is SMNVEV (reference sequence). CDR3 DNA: TGTGCCAGCATTTCACTAGCGGGAGTCCAAGAGACCCAGTACTTC. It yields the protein CASISLAGVQETQYF.

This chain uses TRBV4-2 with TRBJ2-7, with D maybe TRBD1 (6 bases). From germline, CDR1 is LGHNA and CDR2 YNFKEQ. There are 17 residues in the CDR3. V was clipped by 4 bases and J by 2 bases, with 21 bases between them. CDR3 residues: CASSLSGTGQIPYEQYF. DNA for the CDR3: TGTGCCAGCAGCCTGAGTGGGACCGGACAGATCCCCTACGAGCAGTACTTC.

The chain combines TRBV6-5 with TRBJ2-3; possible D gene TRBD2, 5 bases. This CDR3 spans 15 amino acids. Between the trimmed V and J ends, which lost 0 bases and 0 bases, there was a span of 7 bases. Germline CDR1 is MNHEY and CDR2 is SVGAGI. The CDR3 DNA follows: TGTGCCAGCAGTTACTCTTGGAGGAGCACAGATACGCAGTATTTT. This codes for CASSYSWRSTDTQYF.

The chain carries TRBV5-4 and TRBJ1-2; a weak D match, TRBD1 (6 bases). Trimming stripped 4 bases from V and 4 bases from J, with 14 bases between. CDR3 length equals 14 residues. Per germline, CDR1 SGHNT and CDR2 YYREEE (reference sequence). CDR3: CASSRDNLGYGYTF. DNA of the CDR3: TGTGCCAGCAGCCGGGACAACCTGGGCTATGGCTACACCTTC.

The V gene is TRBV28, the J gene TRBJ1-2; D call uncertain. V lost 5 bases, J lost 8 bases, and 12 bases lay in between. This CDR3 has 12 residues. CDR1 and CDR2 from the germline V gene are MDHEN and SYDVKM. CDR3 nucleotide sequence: TGTGCCAGCAGTGAATGGAGGGAAGGCTACACCTTC. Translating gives CASSEWREGYTF.

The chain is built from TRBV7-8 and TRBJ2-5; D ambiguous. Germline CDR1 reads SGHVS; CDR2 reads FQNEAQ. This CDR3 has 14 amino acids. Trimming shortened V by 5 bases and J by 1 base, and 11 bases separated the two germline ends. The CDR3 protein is CASSPYQSQETQYF. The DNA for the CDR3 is TGTGCCAGCAGCCCGTATCAGTCCCAAGAGACCCAGTACTTC.

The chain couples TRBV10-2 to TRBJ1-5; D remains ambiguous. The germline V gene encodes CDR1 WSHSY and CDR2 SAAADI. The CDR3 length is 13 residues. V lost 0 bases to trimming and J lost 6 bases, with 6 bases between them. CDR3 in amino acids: CASSESAGQPQHF. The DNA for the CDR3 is TGCGCCAGCAGTGAGTCAGCGGGTCAGCCCCAGCATTTT.

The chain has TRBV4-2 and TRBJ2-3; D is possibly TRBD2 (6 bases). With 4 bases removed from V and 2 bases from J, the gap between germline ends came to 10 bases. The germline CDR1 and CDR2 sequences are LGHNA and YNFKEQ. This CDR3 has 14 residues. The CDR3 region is CASSLERATDTQYF. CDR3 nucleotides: TGTGCCAGCAGCCTAGAGCGGGCCACAGATACGCAGTATTTT.

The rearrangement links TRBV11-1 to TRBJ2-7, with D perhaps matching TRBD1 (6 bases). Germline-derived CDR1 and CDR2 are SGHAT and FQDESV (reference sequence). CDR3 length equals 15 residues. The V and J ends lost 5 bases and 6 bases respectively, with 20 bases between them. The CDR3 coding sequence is TGTGCCAGCAGCATACTTCAAGGGGGAAGTTTCGAGCAGTACTTC. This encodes CASSILQGGSFEQYF.

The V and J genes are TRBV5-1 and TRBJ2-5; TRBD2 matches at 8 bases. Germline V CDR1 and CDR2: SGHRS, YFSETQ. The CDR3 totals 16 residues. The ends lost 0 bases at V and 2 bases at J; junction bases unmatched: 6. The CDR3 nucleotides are TGCGCCAGCAGCTTGGCCGAGACGGGAGGGCAAGAGACCCAGTACTTC. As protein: CASSLAETGGQETQYF.

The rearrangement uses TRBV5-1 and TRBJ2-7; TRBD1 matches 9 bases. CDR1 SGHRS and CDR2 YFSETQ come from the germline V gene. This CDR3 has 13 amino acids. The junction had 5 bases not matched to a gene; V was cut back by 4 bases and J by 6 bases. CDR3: CASSNRTGAEQYF. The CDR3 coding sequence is TGCGCCAGCAGCAACCGGACAGGGGCCGAGCAGTACTTC.

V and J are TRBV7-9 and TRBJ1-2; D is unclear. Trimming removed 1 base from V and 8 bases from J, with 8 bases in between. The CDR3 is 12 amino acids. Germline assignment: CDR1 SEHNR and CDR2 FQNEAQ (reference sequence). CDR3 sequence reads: CASSLGASGYTF. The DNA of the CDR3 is TGTGCCAGCAGCTTAGGAGCTTCCGGCTACACCTTC.

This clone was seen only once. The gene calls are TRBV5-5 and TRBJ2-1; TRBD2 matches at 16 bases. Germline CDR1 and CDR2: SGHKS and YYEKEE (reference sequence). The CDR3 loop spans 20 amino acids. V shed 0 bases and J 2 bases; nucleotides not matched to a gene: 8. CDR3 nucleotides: TGTGCCAGCAGCTTGGGGACAGGGACTAGCGGGAGGGTAGCCTACAATGAGCAGTTCTTC. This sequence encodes CASSLGTGTSGRVAYNEQFF.

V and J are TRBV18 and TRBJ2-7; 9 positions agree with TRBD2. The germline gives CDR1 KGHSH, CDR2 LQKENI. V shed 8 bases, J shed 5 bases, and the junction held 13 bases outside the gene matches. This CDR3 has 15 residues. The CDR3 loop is CASTLPGLARNEQYF. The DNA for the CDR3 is TGTGCCAGCACCCTCCCCGGACTAGCGAGGAACGAGCAGTACTTC. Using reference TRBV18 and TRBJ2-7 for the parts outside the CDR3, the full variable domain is NAGVMQNPRHLVRRRGQEARLRCSPMKGHSHVYWYRQLPEEGLKFMVYLQKENIIDESGMPKERFSAEFPKEGPSILRIQQVVRGDSAAYFCASTLPGLARNEQYFGPGTRLTVT.

The CDR3 here is CSVVGWLLAGGSSYNEQFF. CDR3 coding DNA: TGCAGCGTTGTAGGTTGGTTACTAGCGGGAGGGAGCTCCTACAATGAGCAGTTCTTC. The chain recombines TRBV29-1 with TRBJ2-1, with 13 bases aligning to TRBD2. Germline V gives CDR1 SQVTM, CDR2 ANQGSEA. V dropped 4 bases and J dropped 0; count of bases not matched to a gene: 12. CDR3 length equals 19 residues.

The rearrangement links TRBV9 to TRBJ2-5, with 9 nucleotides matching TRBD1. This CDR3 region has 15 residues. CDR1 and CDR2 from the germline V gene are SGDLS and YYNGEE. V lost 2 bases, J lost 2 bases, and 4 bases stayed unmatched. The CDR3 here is CASSVEGTGQETQYF. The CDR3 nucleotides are TGTGCCAGCAGCGTGGAAGGGACAGGGCAAGAGACCCAGTACTTC.

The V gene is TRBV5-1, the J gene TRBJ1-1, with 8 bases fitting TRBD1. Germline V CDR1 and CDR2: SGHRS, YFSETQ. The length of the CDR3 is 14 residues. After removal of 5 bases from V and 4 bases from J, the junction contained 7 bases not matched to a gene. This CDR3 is CASSSRGLGTEAFF. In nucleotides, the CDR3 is TGCGCCAGCAGTTCCAGGGGGCTGGGCACTGAAGCTTTCTTT.

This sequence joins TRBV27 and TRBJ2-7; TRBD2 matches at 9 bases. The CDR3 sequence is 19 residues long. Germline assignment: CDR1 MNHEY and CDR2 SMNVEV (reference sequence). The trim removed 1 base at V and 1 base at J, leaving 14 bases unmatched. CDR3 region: CASSLLVPSGAGGSYEQYF. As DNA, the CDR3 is TGTGCCAGCAGTTTATTGGTTCCGAGCGGGGCGGGAGGGTCCTACGAGCAGTACTTC.

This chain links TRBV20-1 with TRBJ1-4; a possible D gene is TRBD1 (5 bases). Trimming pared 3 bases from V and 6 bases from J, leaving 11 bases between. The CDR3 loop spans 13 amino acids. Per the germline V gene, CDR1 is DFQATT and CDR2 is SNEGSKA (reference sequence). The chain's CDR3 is CSASSGRYEKLFF. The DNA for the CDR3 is TGCAGTGCTAGTTCAGGGCGCTATGAAAAACTGTTTTTT.

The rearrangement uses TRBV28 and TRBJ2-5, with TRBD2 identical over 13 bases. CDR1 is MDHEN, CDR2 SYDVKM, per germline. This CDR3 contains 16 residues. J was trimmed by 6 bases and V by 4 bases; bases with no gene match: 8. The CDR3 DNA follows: TGTGCCAGCAGTTCCTGGACTAGCGGGAGAGCGAAGACCCAGTACTTC. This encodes CASSSWTSGRAKTQYF.

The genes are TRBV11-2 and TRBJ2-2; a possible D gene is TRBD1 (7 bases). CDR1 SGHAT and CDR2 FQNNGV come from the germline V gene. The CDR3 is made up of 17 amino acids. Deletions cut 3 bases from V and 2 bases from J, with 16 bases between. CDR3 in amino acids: CASSLGGQALNTGELFF. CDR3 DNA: TGTGCCAGCAGCTTGGGAGGACAGGCCCTTAACACCGGGGAGCTGTTTTTT.